The rows below give T cell receptor beta chains drawn from one sample of a study of blood T cell repertoires in COVID-19. Assay used: immunoSEQ multiplex PCR; TCRdb lists only in-frame clones, some missing. Found here are approximately 160,000 clones, about 87% of them singletons; the top ten hold under 0.65%. The source material was peripheral blood. The receptors stem from a man aged 55 to 70 with COVID-19, enrolled during active disease. Both conserved end residues are part of each CDR3. A D gene is named only where the DNA matches it firmly. The size field is filled for only some rows; it gives once, few, many or a size class.

-,TRBJ1-5,TRBD1,TRBV27,TGTGCCAGCAAACAGGGGGCCTGGGATCAGCCCCAGCATTTT,CASKQGAWDQPQHF
-,TRBJ1-5,TRBD1,TRBV28,TGTGCCAGCAGTTTGTCCTTGACAGGGCCGGGACAGCCCCAGCATTTT,CASSLSLTGPGQPQHF
-,TRBJ1-5,-,TRBV7-2,TGTGCCAGCAGCTTATTCGCAGGGATCAATCAGCCCCAGCATTTT,CASSLFAGINQPQHF
-,TRBJ1-6,-,TRBV7-2,TGTGCCAGCAGCACACAGGGCTGGGCCCTCCACTTT,CASSTQGWALHF
-,TRBJ2-1,TRBD2,TRBV3-1/TRBV3-2,TGTGCCAGCAGCCAAGGAGCGGGGTCCTACAATGAGCAGTTCTTC,CASSQGAGSYNEQFF
-,TRBJ2-1,-,TRBV4-1,TGCGCCAGCAGCCAGGGCCGAAAAGGCAATGAGCAGTTCTTC,CASSQGRKGNEQFF
-,TRBJ1-5,-,TRBV6-5,TGTGCCAGCAGGAACCCAGGGGGCAATCAGCCCCAGCATTTT,CASRNPGGNQPQHF
-,TRBJ1-1,-,TRBV3-1/TRBV3-2,TGTGCCAGCAGCCCACAGACCACAGGGAACACTGAAGCTTTCTTT,CASSPQTTGNTEAFF
-,TRBJ1-1,-,TRBV6-5,TGTGCCAGCAGGACCCAGGGGACGGGCACTGAAGCTTTCTTT,CASRTQGTGTEAFF
-,TRBJ1-2,-,TRBV12-3/TRBV12-4,TGTGCCAGCGGGGCGCGTTCTGGCTACACCTTC,CASGARSGYTF
once,TRBJ1-5,-,TRBV7-8,TGTGCCAGCAGCCGGGGAGCGTATCAGCCCCAGCATTTT,CASSRGAYQPQHF
-,TRBJ2-6,-,TRBV12-3/TRBV12-4,TGTGCCAGCAGTCCCACAGGGGCCAACGTCCTGACTTTC,CASSPTGANVLTF
-,TRBJ2-1,-,TRBV7-9,TGTGCCAGCAGCTTATATGACAGAGGACCCTACAATGAGCAGTTCTTC,CASSLYDRGPYNEQFF
-,TRBJ1-2,TRBD1,TRBV6-1,TGTGCCAGCAGTGACGGGCAGGGGGCGAGGGGCTACACCTTC,CASSDGQGARGYTF
-,TRBJ1-2,TRBD1,TRBV7-8,TGTGCCAGCAGCTTAGGACAGGGACTCTACTATGGCTACACCTTC,CASSLGQGLYYGYTF
-,TRBJ1-4,-,TRBV5-5,TGTGCCAGCAGCTTGGGACAGAATGAAAAACTGTTTTTT,CASSLGQNEKLFF
-,TRBJ2-2,TRBD1,TRBV7-3,TGTGCCAGCAGCGGGACAGGGGGAGCCACCGGGGAGCTGTTTTTT,CASSGTGGATGELFF
-,TRBJ1-5,-,TRBV2,TGTGCCAGCAGTGGAGGAGATCTCAACAATCAGCCCCAGCATTTT,CASSGGDLNNQPQHF
-,TRBJ2-3,-,TRBV18,TGTGCCAGCTCACCATCTAGCGGCACAGATACGCAGTATTTT,CASSPSSGTDTQYF
-,TRBJ1-4,-,TRBV5-6,TGTGCCAGCAGCTTGAGCCAGGATATAACTAATGAAAAACTGTTTTTT,CASSLSQDITNEKLFF
-,TRBJ1-2,-,TRBV6-2/TRBV6-3,TGTGCCAGCAGTGACGGGTTCTATGGCTACACCTTC,CASSDGFYGYTF
-,TRBJ1-2,TRBD1,TRBV18,TGTGCCAGCTCACCTTCAACCGGGACAGGGGGGTATGGCTATGGCTACACCTTC,CASSPSTGTGGYGYGYTF
-,TRBJ2-3,-,TRBV7-2,TGTGCCAGCAGCTTAGTGGCAGGTCATAGCACAGATACGCAGTATTTT,CASSLVAGHSTDTQYF
-,TRBJ2-3,-,TRBV7-6,TGTGCCAGCAGCCATACAGATACGCAGTATTTT,CASSHTDTQYF